One and the same sample provided the 28 T cell receptor beta chains below, sequenced in a study of cytomegalovirus exposure and HLA in healthy donors. Primers for the PCR totalled 60 Vbeta and 13 Jbeta. The repertoire was sequenced with immunoSEQ multiplex PCR; TCRdb's copy has only in-frame clones and lacks some. The repertoire includes some 110,000 clones, 70% to 85% of them detected once, and around 5% sits in the top ten. The source material was PBMCs. Receptors were obtained from a man aged 45 to 65 in good health and CMV-seropositive.

This clone was seen only a few times. The chain joins TRBV7-2 to TRBJ1-2, with 8 bases that match TRBD1. Germline CDR1 and CDR2: SGHTA and FQGNSA. V shed 1 base and J 8 bases; nucleotides not matched to a gene: 6. This CDR3 comprises 14 residues. The CDR3 here is CASSLGDRPGGYTF. In DNA form, the CDR3 reads TGTGCCAGCAGCTTAGGGGACAGGCCCGGCGGCTACACCTTC.

V and J are TRBV30 and TRBJ1-3; D is ambiguous. This CDR3 has 13 amino acids. CDR1 is GTSNPN, CDR2 SVGIG, per germline (reference sequence). Trimming took 3 bases from V and 4 from J, leaving 10 bases between them. The CDR3 region is CAWSPGFGNTIYF. The CDR3 region has the DNA TGTGCCTGGAGCCCCGGGTTCGGAAACACCATATATTTT.

This clone showed up just once. CDR3 in DNA: TGTGCCAGCAGTTACTCGAGTATCAGCGCTGAAGCTTTCTTT. As protein: CASSYSSISAEAFF. The genes are TRBV6-5 and TRBJ1-1; D gene uncertain. Germline-derived CDR1 and CDR2 are MNHEY and SVGAGI. The CDR3 is made up of 14 amino acids. The V gene lost 0 bases and the J gene lost 6 bases, with 11 bases spanning the gap.

The chain is built from TRBV5-1 and TRBJ1-2; D call uncertain. The CDR3 totals 13 residues. Germline V CDR1 and CDR2: SGHRS, YFSETQ. With 0 bases removed from V and 8 bases from J, the gap between germline ends came to 11 bases. The CDR3 nucleotides read TGCGCCAGCAGCTTGGGGCGGCAGATCGGCTACACCTTC. Translating gives CASSLGRQIGYTF.

This clone was found a few times. The CDR3 nucleotides are TGTGCCAGCCAAGACAGGGGGTCCGTAGATACGCAGTATTTT. This gives the protein CASQDRGSVDTQYF. The rearrangement uses TRBV19 and TRBJ2-3, with 9 bases aligning to TRBD1. This CDR3 has 14 residues. Germline V CDR1 and CDR2: LNHDA, SQIVND (reference sequence). V dropped 9 bases and J dropped 5; count of bases not matched to a gene: 9.

The chain is built from TRBV30 and TRBJ1-2; 10 nucleotides match TRBD1. With V trimmed by 3 bases and J by 8 bases, 21 bases remained unmatched. The germline gives CDR1 GTSNPN, CDR2 SVGIG (reference sequence). The CDR3 has 18 amino acids. CDR3 DNA sequence: TGTGCCTGGAGGGGGACAGGGGAAGACCCTGGGTTGCTTTTGGGCTACACCTTC. Its translation is CAWRGTGEDPGLLLGYTF.

This clone was counted between two and nine times. The chain is built from TRBV6-1 and TRBJ2-7; D remains unclear. The CDR3 has 13 amino acids. Germline assignment: CDR1 MNHNS and CDR2 SASEGT. Trimming took 1 base from V and 1 from J, leaving 5 bases between them. The CDR3 DNA is TGTGCCAGCAGTGAAGGTAGTTCCTACGAGCAGTACTTC. Translation: CASSEGSSYEQYF.

V and J are TRBV28 and TRBJ1-4; no definite D call. Germline CDR1 MDHEN, CDR2 SYDVKM. This CDR3 has 14 residues. The V end lost 6 bases, the J end lost 11 bases, and 19 bases lay between the germline ends. For the CDR3, the DNA is TGTGCCAGCAGCACGGCGGCGGGAGTGCGTAAACTGTTTTTT. Its translation: CASSTAAGVRKLFF.

CDR3 DNA: TGCGCCAGCAGCTCCACCGGGACAGGGGGATACAATGAGCAGTTCTTC. The encoded protein is CASSSTGTGGYNEQFF. The chain has TRBV5-1 and TRBJ2-1; 11 positions match TRBD1. Germline V gives CDR1 SGHRS, CDR2 YFSETQ. The CDR3 has 16 amino acids. Losses at the gene ends were 3 bases for V and 4 bases for J; bases not matched to a gene: 6. Variable domain in full (rest from reference TRBV5-1 and TRBJ2-1): KAGVTQTPRYLIKTRGQQVTLSCSPISGHRSVSWYQQTPGQGLQFLFEYFSETQRNKGNFPGRFSGRQFSNSRSEMNVSTLELGDSALYLCASSSTGTGGYNEQFFGPGTRLTVL.

The J gene is TRBJ1-5, the V gene TRBV12-2; the tabulated D call, TRBD1, remains unverified against the DNA. TRBV12-2 counts as a pseudogene. The CDR3 is 15 amino acids. The DNA of the CDR3 is TGTGCAAGTCGCCCTGACAGGGGGGCTGGTCAGCCCCAGCATTTT. It specifies CASRPDRGAGQPQHF.

The chain carries TRBV19 and TRBJ1-2, with 9 bases identical to TRBD1. V trimming: 6 bases; J trimming: 7 bases; junction bases outside the gene matches: 3. From germline, CDR1 is LNHDA and CDR2 SQIVND (reference sequence). CDR3 length equals 12 residues. The CDR3 coding sequence is TGTGCCAGTAGCCCGACAGGGGGTGGCTACACCTTC. This codes for CASSPTGGGYTF.

The chain employs TRBV25-1 and TRBJ2-2; TRBD2 aligns across 10 bases. The CDR3 is 15 residues long. Losses at the gene ends were 2 bases for V and 5 bases for J; bases not matched to a gene: 2. Germline V gene sequence: CDR1 MGHDK, CDR2 SYGVNS. CDR3 nucleotides: TGTGCCAGCAGTGAACTAGCGGGAGATACCGGGGAGCTGTTTTTT. Protein: CASSELAGDTGELFF. Looking up the rest from reference TRBV25-1 and TRBJ2-2 gives the full variable domain: EADIYQTPRYLVIGTGKKITLECSQTMGHDKMYWYQQDPGMELHLIHYSYGVNSTEKGDLSSESTVSRIRTEHFPLTLESARPSHTSQYLCASSELAGDTGELFFGEGSRLTVL.

The V gene is TRBV6-1, the J gene TRBJ1-5; a possible D gene is TRBD1 (6 bases). Germline lookup yields CDR1 MNHNS and CDR2 SASEGT. The CDR3 has 13 amino acids. V was trimmed by 6 bases and J by 2 bases, leaving 8 bases between them. CDR3 sequence (DNA): TGTGCCAGCAGGAACAGGGGCAATCAGCCCCAGCATTTT. Its translation: CASRNRGNQPQHF.

The chain has TRBV5-1 and TRBJ2-3; no definite D call. V was trimmed by 4 bases and J by 0 bases, leaving 18 bases between them. Germline values: CDR1 SGHRS, CDR2 YFSETQ. The length of the CDR3 is 17 residues. CDR3: CASSLASTSQSTDTQYF. The CDR3 DNA is TGCGCCAGCAGCCTGGCGTCCACATCCCAAAGCACAGATACGCAGTATTTT. Using reference TRBV5-1 and TRBJ2-3 for the parts outside the CDR3, the full variable domain is KAGVTQTPRYLIKTRGQQVTLSCSPISGHRSVSWYQQTPGQGLQFLFEYFSETQRNKGNFPGRFSGRQFSNSRSEMNVSTLELGDSALYLCASSLASTSQSTDTQYFGPGTRLTVL.

The V gene is TRBV5-1, the J gene TRBJ2-7; 7 bases agree with TRBD1. The CDR3 consists of 16 residues. Germline V gene data show CDR1 as SGHRS and CDR2 as YFSETQ. Trimming at V came to 0 bases and at J to 4 bases, leaving 10 bases not matched to a gene. CDR3 in amino acids: CASSLVSAGGLYEQYF. The CDR3 nucleotides read TGCGCCAGCAGCTTGGTATCCGCAGGGGGATTGTACGAGCAGTACTTC.

The J gene is TRBJ2-5, the V gene TRBV9, with 7 positions matching TRBD2. CDR3 size: 14 residues. V dropped 4 bases and J dropped 5; count of bases not matched to a gene: 8. CDR1 is SGDLS, CDR2 YYNGEE, per germline. The CDR3 here is CASSLRGEGETQYF. The CDR3 DNA sequence: TGTGCCAGCAGCCTCAGAGGGGAGGGTGAGACCCAGTACTTC. Using reference TRBV9 and TRBJ2-5 for the parts outside the CDR3, the full variable domain is DSGVTQTPKHLITATGQRVTLRCSPRSGDLSVYWYQQSLDQGLQFLIQYYNGEERAKGNILERFSAQQFPDLHSELNLSSLELGDSALYFCASSLRGEGETQYFGPGTRLLVL.

This rearrangement joins TRBV18 to TRBJ1-5; 9 positions agree with TRBD1. V shed 6 bases, J shed 4 bases, and the junction held 4 bases outside the gene matches. Germline V gene lookup returns CDR1 KGHSH and CDR2 LQKENI. The CDR3 covers 14 residues. The CDR3 loop is CASSPGQGNQPQHF. The CDR3 DNA reads TGTGCCAGCTCCCCGGGACAGGGAAATCAGCCCCAGCATTTT.

The V gene is TRBV19, the J gene TRBJ1-4; 12 bases are a match to TRBD1. CDR3 length: 15 residues. Germline assignment: CDR1 LNHDA and CDR2 SQIVND (reference sequence). V gave up 6 bases and J gave up 8 bases; unmatched junction bases: 7. CDR3 protein: CASRLSGTGGEKLFF. The CDR3, as DNA: TGTGCCAGTAGGCTATCGGGGACAGGGGGCGAAAAACTGTTTTTT.

The V gene is TRBV5-1, the J gene TRBJ2-2; D might be TRBD1 (6 bases). The ends were cut back, 6 bases at V and 4 bases at J, with 13 bases in the middle. Germline values: CDR1 SGHRS, CDR2 YFSETQ. The CDR3 sequence is 14 residues long. CDR3 nucleotides: TGCGCCAGCAAGCCAGGGGAGAGCACCGGGGAGCTGTTTTTT. It yields the protein CASKPGESTGELFF.

This clone was seen more than once but under ten times. V and J are TRBV9 and TRBJ2-5; D perhaps matches TRBD2 (6 bases). Trimming removed 4 bases from V and 5 bases from J, with 12 bases in between. CDR3 length equals 13 residues. CDR1 and CDR2 (germline): SGDLS, YYNGEE. CDR3 sequence: CASSPGGGETQYF. DNA for the CDR3: TGTGCCAGCAGCCCAGGTGGGGGGGAGACCCAGTACTTC.

CDR3 sequence (DNA): TGTGCCAGCAGTCCCGTAGACAGGGCGAACACTGAAGCTTTCTTT. This gives the protein CASSPVDRANTEAFF. V and J are TRBV27 and TRBJ1-1; 7 bases agree with TRBD1. V gave up 5 bases and J gave up 1 base; unmatched junction bases: 7. The CDR3 consists of 15 residues. Germline CDR1 MNHEY, CDR2 SMNVEV (reference sequence).

The V gene is TRBV29-1, the J gene TRBJ2-5; maybe TRBD1 (6 bases). CDR1 is SQVTM, CDR2 ANQGSEA, per germline. Trimming removed 5 bases from V and 5 bases from J, with 15 bases in between. This CDR3 has 13 amino acids. The CDR3 coding sequence is TGCAGCGTTAAACAGGGCGTCGTGGAGACCCAGTACTTC. Protein product: CSVKQGVVETQYF.

The chain combines TRBV19 with TRBJ2-5, with TRBD1 matching 9 bases. There are 16 residues in the CDR3. CDR1 and CDR2 (germline): LNHDA, SQIVND (reference sequence). With 0 bases clipped from V and 0 bases from J, the junction kept 2 bases outside the gene matches. The CDR3 spells CASSIEGQGNQETQYF. CDR3 sequence (DNA): TGTGCCAGTAGTATAGAGGGACAGGGAAACCAAGAGACCCAGTACTTC.

The rearrangement joins TRBV28 to TRBJ1-3; a weak D match, TRBD1 (5 bases). Germline lookup yields CDR1 MDHEN and CDR2 SYDVKM. The V end lost 5 bases, the J end lost 0 bases, and 11 bases lay between the germline ends. The CDR3 length is 15 residues. This chain's CDR3 is CASSEQGFSGNTIYF. CDR3 DNA: TGTGCCAGCAGTGAGCAGGGCTTCTCTGGAAACACCATATATTTT.

J is TRBJ2-7 and V is TRBV10-1, with 13 bases matching TRBD2. CDR1 is WNHNN, CDR2 SYGVQD, per germline (reference sequence). The junction had 7 bases not matched to a gene; V was cut back by 6 bases and J by 5 bases. The CDR3 is 15 residues long. The CDR3 nucleotides read TGCGCCAGCAGGTCAGGACTAGCGGGGGATGACGAGCAGTACTTC. This translates into CASRSGLAGDDEQYF.

Notes on this clone: Other DNA sequences in the sample encode the same CDR3. V and J are TRBV29-1 and TRBJ1-2, with 10 positions matching TRBD1. Germline-derived CDR1 and CDR2 are SQVTM and ANQGSEA. The V gene end was trimmed by 6 bases and the J gene end by 8 bases; junction bases not matched to a gene: 21. CDR3 length equals 17 residues. DNA of the CDR3: TGCAGCGTCGACCCCGGGACAGGGGCCGTTTGGACCAGGGGCTACACCTTC. This encodes CSVDPGTGAVWTRGYTF.

V and J are TRBV5-1 and TRBJ2-7, with a weak D call TRBD1 (5 bases). The ends were cut back, 4 bases at V and 0 bases at J, with 14 bases in the middle. The CDR3 is 15 amino acids. Germline CDR1 SGHRS, CDR2 YFSETQ. As DNA, the CDR3 is TGCGCCAGCAGCATTGGGCAGGGCCTCTCCTACGAGCAGTACTTC. It translates to CASSIGQGLSYEQYF.

The chain joins TRBV5-1 to TRBJ1-5; 7 nucleotides line up with TRBD1. V gave up 4 bases and J gave up 4 bases; unmatched junction bases: 8. The CDR3 spans 15 residues. Germline V gives CDR1 SGHRS, CDR2 YFSETQ. In DNA, the CDR3 is TGCGCCAGCAGCATGGACACAGGGGTAAATCAGCCCCAGCATTTT. Translating it yields CASSMDTGVNQPQHF.